This T cell receptor beta chain was sequenced during a study of OX40 agonist ivuxolimab in advanced cancers. A note on the overall study: The costimulatory receptor OX40 (CD134) was targeted by ivuxolimab, a fully human IgG2 agonistic monoclonal antibody. Intravenous ivuxolimab was administered to patients every 2 weeks at six dose levels: 0.01, 0.1, 0.3, 1.5, 3 and 10 mg/kg. Among the approximately 54 dose-escalation patients, some 19 had hepatocellular carcinoma, roughly 15 melanoma, 9 renal cell carcinoma and 9 head and neck cancer. The dose-escalation cohort was approximately 83% male with a mean age of roughly 60 years, ranging from roughly 23 to 79. Prior anti-PD-1, anti-PD-L1 or anti-CTLA-4 therapy was permitted, and checkpoint inhibitors had been received by around 39% of dose-escalation patients. Partial responses occurred in three dose-escalation patients: two with cutaneous melanoma and one with hepatocellular carcinoma. Peripheral TCRbeta sequencing was intended to test whether TCR sequence diversity was altered and clonal T-cell expansion was caused by ivuxolimab. The paper reports the monotherapy dose-escalation portion (N ≈ 50 patients) of the phase I ivuxolimab trial. Points the paper makes about the study in general: At doses of 0.1 to 3.0 mg/kg, clonal expansion of both CD4+ and CD8+ blood T cells was observed from baseline to week 6. Which antigens the clonally expanded peripheral T cells were specific for was not determined. Low levels of normalized T-cell clonal expansion were also seen in some patients who did not respond. After ivuxolimab, more expanded clones were found on average in CD8+ T cells than in CD4+ T cells. In the 0.1-3.0 mg/kg groups, partial responders had among the lowest normalized peripheral clonal expansion, particularly in CD8+ T cells.

V loses 8 bases of germline sequence and J loses 4 bases, and the interval between the two ends is 15 bases. The CDR3 runs 14 amino acids, cysteine and phenylalanine included. Only the CDR3 region is kept as DNA, spanning 42 bases read in frame from base 1. CDR1 and CDR2, per the germline V gene (reference sequence), are GTSNPN and SVGIG. Notes on this clone: Its recognized antigen is unknown. Base qualities are not at hand, and no much larger clone is one base apart.

For sequencing of the TCRbeta CDR3 region, genomic DNA was extracted from the sorted cells. TCRbeta CDR3 regions were sequenced using the immunoSEQ Assay. TCRdb took over this immuneACCESS table, retaining in-frame rearrangements with V and J assigned. Such tables are incomplete; in checked studies, under half of the missing clones stem from an unresolved V gene, and the remainder is unexplained. Across this sample there are roughly 45,000 clones, with around 86% seen only once. The ten biggest clones cover under 40% of the sample. The trial excluded patients who had a history of autoimmune disease or who were on systemic immunosuppression. Peripheral blood for TCR sequencing was collected from all dose cohorts at baseline, on cycle 4 day 1, and on cycle 7 day 1. Samples came from an open-label, multicenter, first-in-human phase I dose-escalation trial of ivuxolimab. Adults with locally advanced or metastatic melanoma, renal cell, hepatocellular, or head and neck squamous cell carcinoma were enrolled in the trial. CD4+ and CD8+ T cells were sorted separately from peripheral blood before TCR sequencing.

The TCR comes from an adult with an advanced solid tumor such as melanoma, head and neck, liver or kidney cancer. The chain uses TRBV30 and TRBJ2-6; a tentative D call is TRBD1 (6 bases match). This specimen was CD4+ or CD8+ T cells sorted from blood, taken in a trial of the OX40 agonist ivuxolimab. The CDR3 here reads CALPTGRGANVLTF. Read as DNA, the sequence is TGTGCCCTTCCCACAGGGCGCGGGGCCAACGTCCTGACTTTC.